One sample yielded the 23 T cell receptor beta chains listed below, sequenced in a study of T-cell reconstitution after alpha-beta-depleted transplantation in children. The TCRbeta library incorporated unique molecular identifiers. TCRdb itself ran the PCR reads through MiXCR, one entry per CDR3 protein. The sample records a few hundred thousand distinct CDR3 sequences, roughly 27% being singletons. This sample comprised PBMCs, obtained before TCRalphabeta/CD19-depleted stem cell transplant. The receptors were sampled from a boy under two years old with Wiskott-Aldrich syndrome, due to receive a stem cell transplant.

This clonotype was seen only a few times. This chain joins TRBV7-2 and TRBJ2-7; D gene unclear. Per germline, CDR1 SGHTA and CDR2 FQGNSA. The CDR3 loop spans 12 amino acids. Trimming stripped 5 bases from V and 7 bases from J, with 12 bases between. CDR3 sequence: CASSGSVKEQYF. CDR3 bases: TGTGCCAGCAGCGGTTCCGTTAAGGAGCAGTACTTC.

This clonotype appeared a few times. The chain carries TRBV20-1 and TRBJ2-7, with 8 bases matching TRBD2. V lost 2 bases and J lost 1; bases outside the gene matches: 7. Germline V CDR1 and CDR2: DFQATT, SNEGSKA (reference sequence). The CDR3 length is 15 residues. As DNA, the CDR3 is TGCAGTGCTAGAATCCCGGGGGGGCGGTCCTACGAGCAGTACTTC. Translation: CSARIPGGRSYEQYF.

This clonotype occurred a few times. Here the CDR3 DNA reads TGTGCCAGCAGCATTTCAGAAGTAAAAGCTTTCTTT. As protein: CASSISEVKAFF. The chain is built from TRBV7-9 and TRBJ1-1; D gene ambiguous. The CDR3 spans 12 residues. Per the germline V gene, CDR1 is SEHNR and CDR2 is FQNEAQ (reference sequence). Trimming took off 5 bases at V and 9 bases at J, with 13 bases between the two ends.

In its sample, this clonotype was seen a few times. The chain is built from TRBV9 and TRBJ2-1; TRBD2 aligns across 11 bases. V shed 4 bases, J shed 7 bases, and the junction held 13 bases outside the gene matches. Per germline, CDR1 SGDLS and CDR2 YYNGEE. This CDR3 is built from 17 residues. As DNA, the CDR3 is TGTGCCAGCAGCCCCAACCTAGCGGGAGGACCGTTTAATGAGCAGTTCTTC. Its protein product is CASSPNLAGGPFNEQFF.

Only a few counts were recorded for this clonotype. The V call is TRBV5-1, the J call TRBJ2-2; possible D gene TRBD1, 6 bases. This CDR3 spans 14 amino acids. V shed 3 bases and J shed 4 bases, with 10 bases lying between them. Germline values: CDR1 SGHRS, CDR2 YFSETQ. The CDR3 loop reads CASSSSGVTGELFF. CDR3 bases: TGCGCCAGCAGCTCCTCAGGGGTCACCGGGGAGCTGTTTTTT.

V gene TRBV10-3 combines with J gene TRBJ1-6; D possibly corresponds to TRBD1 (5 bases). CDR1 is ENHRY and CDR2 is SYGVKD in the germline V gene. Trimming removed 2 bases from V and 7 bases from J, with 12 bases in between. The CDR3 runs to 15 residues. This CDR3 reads CAISEEGLGNSPLHF. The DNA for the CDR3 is TGTGCCATCAGTGAGGAGGGACTAGGGAATTCACCCCTCCACTTT.

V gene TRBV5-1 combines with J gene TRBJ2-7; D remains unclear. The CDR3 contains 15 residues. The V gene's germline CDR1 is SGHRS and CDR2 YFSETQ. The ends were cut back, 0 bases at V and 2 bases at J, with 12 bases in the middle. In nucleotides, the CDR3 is TGCGCCAGCAGCTTGGCCCCCCTAGAAACCTACGAGCAGTACTTC. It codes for CASSLAPLETYEQYF.

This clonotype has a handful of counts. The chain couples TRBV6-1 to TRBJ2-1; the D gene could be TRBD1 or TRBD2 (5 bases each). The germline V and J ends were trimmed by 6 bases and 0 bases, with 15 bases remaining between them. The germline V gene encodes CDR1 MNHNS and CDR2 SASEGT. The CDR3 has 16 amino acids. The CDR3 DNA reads TGTGCCAGCAGCCCGGGACCTGGCCGCTCCTACAATGAGCAGTTCTTC. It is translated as CASSPGPGRSYNEQFF.

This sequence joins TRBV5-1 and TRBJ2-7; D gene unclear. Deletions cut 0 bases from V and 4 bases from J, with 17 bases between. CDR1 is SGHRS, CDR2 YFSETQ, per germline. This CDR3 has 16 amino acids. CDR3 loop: CASSLGANRASYEQYF. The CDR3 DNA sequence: TGCGCCAGCAGCTTGGGCGCAAACCGAGCCTCTTACGAGCAGTACTTC.

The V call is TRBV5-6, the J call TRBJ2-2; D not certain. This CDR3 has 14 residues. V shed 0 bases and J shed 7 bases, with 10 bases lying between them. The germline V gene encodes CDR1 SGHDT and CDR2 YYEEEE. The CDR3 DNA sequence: TGTGCCAGCAGCTTGGTTGCAGATCTCGGGGAGCTGTTTTTT. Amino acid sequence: CASSLVADLGELFF.

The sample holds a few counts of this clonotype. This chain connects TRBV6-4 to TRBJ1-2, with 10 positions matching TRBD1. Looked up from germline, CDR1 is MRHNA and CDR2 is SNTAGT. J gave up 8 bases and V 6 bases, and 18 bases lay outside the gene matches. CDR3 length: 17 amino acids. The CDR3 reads CASSLLFFRTGGYGYTF. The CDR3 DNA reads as TGTGCCAGCAGCCTGCTGTTTTTCCGGACAGGGGGATACGGCTACACCTTC.

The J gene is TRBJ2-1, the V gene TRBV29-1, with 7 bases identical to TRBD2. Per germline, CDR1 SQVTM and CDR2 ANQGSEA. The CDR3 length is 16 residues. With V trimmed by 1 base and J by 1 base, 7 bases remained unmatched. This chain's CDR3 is CSVEGLATLSYNEQFF. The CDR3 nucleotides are TGCAGCGTTGAAGGACTAGCTACACTTTCCTACAATGAGCAGTTCTTC.

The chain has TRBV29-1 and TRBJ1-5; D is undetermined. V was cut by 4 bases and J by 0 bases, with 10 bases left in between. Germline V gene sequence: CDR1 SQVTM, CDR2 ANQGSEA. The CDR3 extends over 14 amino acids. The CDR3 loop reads CSVVEGSSNQPQHF. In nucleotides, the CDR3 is TGCAGCGTTGTTGAGGGCTCTAGCAATCAGCCCCAGCATTTT.

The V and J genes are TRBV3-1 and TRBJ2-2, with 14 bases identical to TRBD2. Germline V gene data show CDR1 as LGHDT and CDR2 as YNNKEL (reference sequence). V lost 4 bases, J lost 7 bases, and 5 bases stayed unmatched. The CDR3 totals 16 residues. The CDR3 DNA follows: TGTGCCAGCAGCCTAGGACTAGCGGGAGGCTACGGGGAGCTGTTTTTT. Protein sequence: CASSLGLAGGYGELFF. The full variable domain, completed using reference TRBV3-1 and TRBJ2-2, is DTAVSQTPKYLVTQMGNDKSIKCEQNLGHDTMYWYKQDSKKFLKIMFSYNNKELIINETVPNRFSPKSPDKAHLNLHINSLELGDSAVYFCASSLGLAGGYGELFFGEGSRLTVL.

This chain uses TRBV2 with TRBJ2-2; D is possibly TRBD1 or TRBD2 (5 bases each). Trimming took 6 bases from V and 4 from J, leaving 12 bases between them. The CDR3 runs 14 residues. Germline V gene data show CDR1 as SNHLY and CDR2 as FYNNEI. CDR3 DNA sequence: TGTGCCAGCAGCCCCGGGGCCCTCACCGGGGAGCTGTTTTTT. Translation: CASSPGALTGELFF.

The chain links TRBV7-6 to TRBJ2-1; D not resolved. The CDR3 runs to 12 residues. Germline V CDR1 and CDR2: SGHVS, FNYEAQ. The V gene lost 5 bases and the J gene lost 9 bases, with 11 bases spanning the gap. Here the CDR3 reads CASSPRLSEQFF. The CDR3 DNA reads TGTGCCAGCAGCCCAAGGTTGAGTGAGCAGTTCTTC.

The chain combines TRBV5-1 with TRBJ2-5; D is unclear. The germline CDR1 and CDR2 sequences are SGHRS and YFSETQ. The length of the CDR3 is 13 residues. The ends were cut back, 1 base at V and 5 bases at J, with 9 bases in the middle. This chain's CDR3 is CASSLFLGETQYF. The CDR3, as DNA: TGCGCCAGCAGCTTGTTTCTTGGGGAGACCCAGTACTTC.

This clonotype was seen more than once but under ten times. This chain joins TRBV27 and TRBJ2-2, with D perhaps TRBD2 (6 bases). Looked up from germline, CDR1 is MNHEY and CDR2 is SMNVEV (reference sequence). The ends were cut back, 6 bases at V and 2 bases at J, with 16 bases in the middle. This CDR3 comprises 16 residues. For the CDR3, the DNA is TGTGCCAGCAGCCGCCTCGGGAGTGCAAACACCGGGGAGCTGTTTTTT. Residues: CASSRLGSANTGELFF.

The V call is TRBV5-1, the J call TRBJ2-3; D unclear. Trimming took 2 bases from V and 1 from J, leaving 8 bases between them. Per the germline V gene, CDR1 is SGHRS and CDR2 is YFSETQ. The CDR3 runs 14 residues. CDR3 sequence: CASSFFSGTDTQYF. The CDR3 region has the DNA TGCGCCAGCAGCTTTTTTTCGGGCACAGATACGCAGTATTTT.

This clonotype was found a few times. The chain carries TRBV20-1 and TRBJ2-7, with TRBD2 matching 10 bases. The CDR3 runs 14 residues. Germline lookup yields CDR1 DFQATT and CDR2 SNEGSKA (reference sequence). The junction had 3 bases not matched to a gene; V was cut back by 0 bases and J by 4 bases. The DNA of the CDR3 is TGCAGTGCTAGAGACGGGACTAGCGTATACGAGCAGTACTTC. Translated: CSARDGTSVYEQYF.

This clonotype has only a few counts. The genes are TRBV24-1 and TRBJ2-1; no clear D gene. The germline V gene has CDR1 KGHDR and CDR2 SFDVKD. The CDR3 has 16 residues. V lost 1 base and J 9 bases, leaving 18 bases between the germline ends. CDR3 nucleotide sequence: TGTGCCACCAGTGATTTAGGCAGGAGTGCAAGAGGTGAGCAGTTCTTC. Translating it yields CATSDLGRSARGEQFF.

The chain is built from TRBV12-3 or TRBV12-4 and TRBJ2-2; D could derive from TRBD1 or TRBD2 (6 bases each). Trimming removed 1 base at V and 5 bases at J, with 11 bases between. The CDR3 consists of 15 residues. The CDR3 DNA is TGTGCCAGCAGTTTAGTGGGGGGCTCGACCGGGGAGCTGTTTTTT. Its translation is CASSLVGGSTGELFF.

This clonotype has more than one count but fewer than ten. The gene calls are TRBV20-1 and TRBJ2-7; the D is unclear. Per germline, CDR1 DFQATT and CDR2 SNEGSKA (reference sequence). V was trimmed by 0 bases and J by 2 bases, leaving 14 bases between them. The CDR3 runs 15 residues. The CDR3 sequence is CSARDPWAGPYEQYF. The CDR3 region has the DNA TGCAGTGCTAGAGATCCTTGGGCAGGACCCTACGAGCAGTACTTC.